By proportion, the clone carrying this TCR beta chain is medium-sized. V was shortened by 7 bases and J by 3 bases, with 16 bases between the two germline ends. This CDR3 is 15 amino acids long. The V gene's germline CDR1 is MNHEY and CDR2 SVGEGT. Samples came from patients with localized non-small cell lung adenocarcinoma. This sample is drawn from a study of CD4 and CD8 cells across lung adenocarcinoma regions. TCRdb processed the PCR reads anew with MiXCR; each CDR3 protein has one entry. The repertoire holds over 15,000 distinct CDR3 sequences, roughly 51% seen once, with roughly 50% in the top ten.

The source is a female donor with lung adenocarcinoma. The CD4 and CD8 labels of this study may be unreliable. The sequenced sample consisted of CD8+ T cells from the center of a lung tumor. V is TRBV6-2 or TRBV6-3 and J is TRBJ2-1; a possible D gene is TRBD2 (5 bases). The CDR3 loop reads CASIYGVEGYNEQFF. The CDR3 nucleotides are TGTGCCAGCATCTACGGGGTGGAAGGCTACAATGAGCAGTTCTTC.